The 6 T cell receptor beta chains given below trace back to one sample, sequenced in a study of blood T cell repertoires in COVID-19. Here immunoSEQ multiplex PCR was the method, and the copy in TCRdb shows in-frame clones only, minus some. The table includes about 350,000 clones, approximately 84% detected once. Sequencing was performed on PBMCs or T cells enriched from blood (not recorded which). Receptors were obtained from a woman aged 30 to 39 who had recovered from COVID-19.

The chain is built from TRBV6-2 or TRBV6-3 and TRBJ1-1, with 9 bases lining up with TRBD1. Per germline, CDR1 MNHEY and CDR2 SVGEGT. This CDR3 region has 15 residues. The V and J ends lost 7 bases and 1 base, in that order; junction bases with no gene match: 7. CDR3 coding DNA: TGTGCCAGCAACCCACAGGGGGCCAAGAACACTGAAGCTTTCTTT. Translation gives CASNPQGAKNTEAFF.

The chain carries TRBV5-1 and TRBJ2-5, with TRBD2 matching 8 bases. Germline V CDR1 and CDR2: SGHRS, YFSETQ. V shed 0 bases, J shed 5 bases, and the junction held 6 bases outside the gene matches. This CDR3 is 15 amino acids long. In DNA, the CDR3 is TGCGCCAGCAGCTTGGTTCCGGGGGGGACTGAGACCCAGTACTTC. Amino acid sequence: CASSLVPGGTETQYF.

DNA for the CDR3: TGTGCCAGCAGTTACGACATTTCCTACGAGCAGTACTTC. This sequence encodes CASSYDISYEQYF. The V call is TRBV6-2 or TRBV6-3, the J call TRBJ2-7; D uncertain. The CDR3 covers 13 residues. Per the germline V gene, CDR1 is MNHEY and CDR2 is SVGEGT. V lost 2 bases and J 1 base, leaving 6 bases between the germline ends.

This clone has only one observation. This chain links TRBV28 with TRBJ2-7, with TRBD1 as a possible D gene (6 bases). Germline V lookup: CDR1 MDHEN, CDR2 SYDVKM. The ends were cut back, 5 bases at V and 2 bases at J, with 10 bases in the middle. This CDR3 contains 13 residues. This chain's CDR3 is CASSRQEPYEQYF. The CDR3 DNA is TGTGCCAGCAGTCGACAGGAACCCTACGAGCAGTACTTC.

The rearrangement joins TRBV9 to TRBJ1-4, with TRBD1 as a possible D gene (5 bases). The V gene's germline CDR1 is SGDLS and CDR2 YYNGEE. The V gene lost 3 bases and the J gene lost 6 bases, with 15 bases spanning the gap. This CDR3 spans 15 amino acids. CDR3 loop: CASSAIGGLDEKLFF. The CDR3 region has the DNA TGTGCCAGCAGCGCCATCGGGGGTCTGGATGAAAAACTGTTTTTT.

The chain employs TRBV12-3 or TRBV12-4 and TRBJ1-5; D gene uncertain. The CDR3 is 11 residues long. V was clipped by 5 bases and J by 9 bases, with 8 bases between them. CDR3: CASSQAGPQHF. As DNA, the CDR3 is TGTGCCAGCAGTCAGGCTGGGCCCCAGCATTTT.